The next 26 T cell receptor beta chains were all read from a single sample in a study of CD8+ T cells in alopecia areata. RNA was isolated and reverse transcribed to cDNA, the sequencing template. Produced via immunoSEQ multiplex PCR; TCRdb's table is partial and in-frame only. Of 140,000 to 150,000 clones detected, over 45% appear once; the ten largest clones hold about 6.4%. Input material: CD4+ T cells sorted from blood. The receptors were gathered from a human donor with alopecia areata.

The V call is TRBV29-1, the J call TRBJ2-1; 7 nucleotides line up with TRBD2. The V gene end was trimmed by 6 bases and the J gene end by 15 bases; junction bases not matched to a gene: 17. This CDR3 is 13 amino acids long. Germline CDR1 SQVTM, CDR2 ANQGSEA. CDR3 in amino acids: CSVLSYRDYQPFF. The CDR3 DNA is TGCAGCGTGCTTTCCTATCGGGACTATCAGCCGTTCTTC.

The CDR3 protein is CASSQGGSSYEQYF. The CDR3 nucleotides are TGCGCCAGCAGCCAAGGCGGGTCCTCCTACGAGCAGTACTTC. The chain combines TRBV4-1 with TRBJ2-7; D is perhaps TRBD2 (5 bases). This CDR3 has 14 amino acids. Germline V gene sequence: CDR1 MGHRA, CDR2 YSYEKL. V was pared by 1 base and J by 0 bases, with 7 bases between.

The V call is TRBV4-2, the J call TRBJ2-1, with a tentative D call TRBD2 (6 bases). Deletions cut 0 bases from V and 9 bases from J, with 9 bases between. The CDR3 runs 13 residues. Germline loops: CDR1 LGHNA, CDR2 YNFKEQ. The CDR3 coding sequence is TGTGCCAGCAGCCAAGATCAGGGAGGTGAGCAGTTCTTC. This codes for CASSQDQGGEQFF.

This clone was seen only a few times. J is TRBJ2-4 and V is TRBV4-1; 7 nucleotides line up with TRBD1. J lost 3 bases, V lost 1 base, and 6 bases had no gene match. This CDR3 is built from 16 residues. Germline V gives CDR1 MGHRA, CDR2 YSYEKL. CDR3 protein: CASSQGTGSVKNIQYF. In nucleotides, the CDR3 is TGCGCCAGCAGCCAAGGGACAGGATCGGTCAAAAACATTCAGTACTTC.

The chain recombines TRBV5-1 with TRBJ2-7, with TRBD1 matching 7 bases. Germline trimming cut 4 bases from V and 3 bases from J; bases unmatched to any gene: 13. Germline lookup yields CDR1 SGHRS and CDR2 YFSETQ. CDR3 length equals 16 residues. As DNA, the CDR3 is TGCGCCAGCAGCACCCCGACAGGGCCAGAAATCTACGAGCAGTACTTC. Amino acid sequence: CASSTPTGPEIYEQYF.

CDR3 residues: CASSRSSGSSTDTQYF. The CDR3 DNA follows: TGTGCCAGCAGCCGATCTAGCGGGTCTAGCACAGATACGCAGTATTTT. V gene TRBV4-2 combines with J gene TRBJ2-3; 8 bases line up with TRBD2. V lost 4 bases, J lost 0 bases, and 6 bases stayed unmatched. CDR3 size: 16 residues. Looked up from germline, CDR1 is LGHNA and CDR2 is YNFKEQ.

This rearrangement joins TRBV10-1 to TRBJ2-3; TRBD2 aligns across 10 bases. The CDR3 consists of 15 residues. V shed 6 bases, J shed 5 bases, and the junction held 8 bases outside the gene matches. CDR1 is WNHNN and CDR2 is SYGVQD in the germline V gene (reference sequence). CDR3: CASSEAGGLGDTQYF. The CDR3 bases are TGCGCCAGCAGCGAAGCGGGAGGGCTTGGAGATACGCAGTATTTT.

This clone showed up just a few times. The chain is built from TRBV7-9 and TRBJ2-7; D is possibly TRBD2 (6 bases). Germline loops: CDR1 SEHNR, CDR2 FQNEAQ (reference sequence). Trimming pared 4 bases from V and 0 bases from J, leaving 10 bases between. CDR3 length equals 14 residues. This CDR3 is CASSYAGPSYEQYF. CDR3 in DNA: TGTGCCAGCAGCTACGCGGGGCCCTCCTACGAGCAGTACTTC.

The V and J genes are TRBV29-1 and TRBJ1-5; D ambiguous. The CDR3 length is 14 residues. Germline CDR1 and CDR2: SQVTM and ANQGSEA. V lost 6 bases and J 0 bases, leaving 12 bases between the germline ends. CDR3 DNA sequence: TGCAGCGTCGTGACATCGGATAGCAATCAGCCCCAGCATTTT. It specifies CSVVTSDSNQPQHF.

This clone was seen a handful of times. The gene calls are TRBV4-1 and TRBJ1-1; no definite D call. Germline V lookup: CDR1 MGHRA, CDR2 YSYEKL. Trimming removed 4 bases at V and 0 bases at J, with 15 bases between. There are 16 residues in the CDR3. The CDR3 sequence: CASSLAEGSLNTEAFF. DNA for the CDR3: TGCGCCAGCAGCCTAGCTGAGGGATCCTTGAACACTGAAGCTTTCTTT.

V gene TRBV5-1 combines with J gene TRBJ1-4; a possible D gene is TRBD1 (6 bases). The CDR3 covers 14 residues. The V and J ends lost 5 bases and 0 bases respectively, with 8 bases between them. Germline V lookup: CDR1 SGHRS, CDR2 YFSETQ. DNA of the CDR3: TGCGCCAGCAGACAGGGCGCAACTAATGAAAAACTGTTTTTT. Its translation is CASRQGATNEKLFF.

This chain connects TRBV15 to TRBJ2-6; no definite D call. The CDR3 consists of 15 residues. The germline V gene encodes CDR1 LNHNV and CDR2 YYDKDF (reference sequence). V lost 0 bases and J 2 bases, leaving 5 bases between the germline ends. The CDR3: CATSRDRAGANVLTF. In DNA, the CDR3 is TGTGCCACCAGCAGAGATAGAGCTGGGGCCAACGTCCTGACTTTC.

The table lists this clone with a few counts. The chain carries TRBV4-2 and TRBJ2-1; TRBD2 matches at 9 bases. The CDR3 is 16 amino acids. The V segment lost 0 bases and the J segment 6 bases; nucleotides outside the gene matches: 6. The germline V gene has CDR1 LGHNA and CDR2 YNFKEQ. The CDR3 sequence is CASSQEWREGLNEQFF. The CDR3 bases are TGTGCCAGCAGCCAAGAGTGGCGGGAGGGCCTCAATGAGCAGTTCTTC.

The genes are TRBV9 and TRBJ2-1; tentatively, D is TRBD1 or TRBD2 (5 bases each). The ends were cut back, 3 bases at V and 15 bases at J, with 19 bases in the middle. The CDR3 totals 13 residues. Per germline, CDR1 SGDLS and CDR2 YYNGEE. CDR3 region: CASSAIPAGTSFF. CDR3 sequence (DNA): TGTGCCAGCAGCGCGATCCCCGCCGGGACGTCGTTCTTC.

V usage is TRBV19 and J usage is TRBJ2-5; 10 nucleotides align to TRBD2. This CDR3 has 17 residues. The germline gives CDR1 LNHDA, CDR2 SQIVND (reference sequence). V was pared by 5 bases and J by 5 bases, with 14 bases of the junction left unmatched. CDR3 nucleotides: TGTGCCAGTAGTTCCCAGCGAGGAGGTAGCGGGAGGGAGACCCAGTACTTC. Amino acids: CASSSQRGGSGRETQYF.

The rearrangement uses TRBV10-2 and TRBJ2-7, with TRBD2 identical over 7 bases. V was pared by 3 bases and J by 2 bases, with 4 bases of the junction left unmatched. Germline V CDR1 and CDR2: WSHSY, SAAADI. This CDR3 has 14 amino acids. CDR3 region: CASSERLAAYEQYF. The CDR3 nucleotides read TGCGCCAGCAGTGAACGTCTAGCGGCCTACGAGCAGTACTTC.

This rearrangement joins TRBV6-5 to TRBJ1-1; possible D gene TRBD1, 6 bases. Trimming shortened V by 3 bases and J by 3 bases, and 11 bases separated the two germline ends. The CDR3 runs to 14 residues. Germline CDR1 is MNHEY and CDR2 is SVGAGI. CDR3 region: CASSYSQGYTEAFF. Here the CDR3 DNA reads TGTGCCAGCAGTTATTCCCAGGGGTACACTGAAGCTTTCTTT.

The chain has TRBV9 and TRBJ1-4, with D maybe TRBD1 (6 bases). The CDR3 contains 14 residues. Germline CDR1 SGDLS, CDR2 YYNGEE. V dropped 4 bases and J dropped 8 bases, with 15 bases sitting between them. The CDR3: CASSRTGYGEKLFF. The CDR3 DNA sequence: TGTGCCAGCAGCAGAACAGGGTATGGGGAAAAACTGTTTTTT.

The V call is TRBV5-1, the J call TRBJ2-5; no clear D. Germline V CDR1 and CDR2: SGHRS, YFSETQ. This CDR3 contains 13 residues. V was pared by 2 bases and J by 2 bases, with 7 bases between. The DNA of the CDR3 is TGCGCCAGCAGCTTCCCCAGGCAAGAGACCCAGTACTTC. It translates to CASSFPRQETQYF.

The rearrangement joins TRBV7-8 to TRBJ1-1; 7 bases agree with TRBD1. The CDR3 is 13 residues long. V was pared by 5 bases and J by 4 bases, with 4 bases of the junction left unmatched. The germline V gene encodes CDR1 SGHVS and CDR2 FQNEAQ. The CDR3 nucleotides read TGTGCCAGCAGCATTCAGGGGGTCACTGAAGCTTTCTTT. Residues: CASSIQGVTEAFF.

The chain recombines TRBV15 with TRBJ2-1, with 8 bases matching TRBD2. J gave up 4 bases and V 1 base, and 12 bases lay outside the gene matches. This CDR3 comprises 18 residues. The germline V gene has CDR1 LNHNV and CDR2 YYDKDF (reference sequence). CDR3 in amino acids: CATSRVPPGGPSYNEQFF. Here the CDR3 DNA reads TGTGCCACCAGCAGAGTCCCCCCGGGAGGGCCCTCGTACAATGAGCAGTTCTTC.

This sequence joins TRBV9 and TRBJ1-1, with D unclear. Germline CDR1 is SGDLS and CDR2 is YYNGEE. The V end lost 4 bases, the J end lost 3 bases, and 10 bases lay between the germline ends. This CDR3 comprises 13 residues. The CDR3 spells CASSRFRDTEAFF. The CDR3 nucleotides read TGTGCCAGCAGCAGATTCCGGGACACTGAAGCTTTCTTT.

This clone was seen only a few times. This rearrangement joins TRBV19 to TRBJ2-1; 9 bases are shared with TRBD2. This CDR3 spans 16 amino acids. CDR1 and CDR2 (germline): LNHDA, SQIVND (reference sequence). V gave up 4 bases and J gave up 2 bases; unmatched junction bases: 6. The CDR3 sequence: CASSTSSGAPYNEQFF. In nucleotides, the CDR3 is TGTGCCAGTAGTACCTCTAGCGGGGCACCCTACAATGAGCAGTTCTTC.

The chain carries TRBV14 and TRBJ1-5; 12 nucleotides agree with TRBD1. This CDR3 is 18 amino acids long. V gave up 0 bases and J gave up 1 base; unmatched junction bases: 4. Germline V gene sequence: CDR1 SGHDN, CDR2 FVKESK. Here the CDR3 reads CASSQDLGQGASNQPQHF. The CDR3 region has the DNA TGTGCCAGCAGCCAAGATCTGGGACAGGGGGCGAGCAATCAGCCCCAGCATTTT.

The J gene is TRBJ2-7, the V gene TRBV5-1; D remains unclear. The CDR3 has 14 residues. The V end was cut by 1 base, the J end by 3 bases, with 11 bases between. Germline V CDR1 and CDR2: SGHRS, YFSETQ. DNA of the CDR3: TGCGCCAGCAGCTTGCGCAGTGACCTCTACGAGCAGTACTTC. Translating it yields CASSLRSDLYEQYF.

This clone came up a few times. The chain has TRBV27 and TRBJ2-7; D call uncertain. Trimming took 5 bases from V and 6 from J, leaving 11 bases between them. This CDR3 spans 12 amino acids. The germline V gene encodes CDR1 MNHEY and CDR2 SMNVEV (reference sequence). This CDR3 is CASSPIVGEQYF. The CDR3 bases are TGTGCCAGCAGTCCGATAGTAGGCGAGCAGTACTTC.